This T cell receptor (beta chain) was profiled in a study of T cell responses to AZD1222 COVID-19 vaccine. This clone was found once. There are 15 residues in the CDR3. CDR1 and CDR2 from the germline V gene are MGHRA and YSYEKL. With 8 bases removed from V and 0 bases from J, the gap between germline ends came to 13 bases. TCRdb's table, derived via immunoSEQ multiplex PCR, lists solely in-frame clones and lacks some. The repertoire has some 150,000 clones, approximately 88% of them found once; the top ten carry 4% to 5.5%. This receptor was obtained from an adult who received the AZD1222 COVID-19 vaccine. The sample here was peripheral blood, taken 28 days after the second AZD1222 dose. The chain links TRBV4-1 to TRBJ1-4; D is ambiguous. The CDR3 reads CASVEGLATNEKLFF. CDR3 DNA: TGCGCCAGCGTTGAGGGCCTAGCAACTAATGAAAAACTGTTTTTT.